A single sample gave rise to the 14 T cell receptor beta chains below, sequenced in a study of T cells in pancreatic ductal adenocarcinoma. Selected pancreatic ductal adenocarcinoma patients had undergone surgery without neoadjuvant therapy. The table came from immunoSEQ multiplex PCR; TCRdb's copy has only in-frame clones and leaves some out. The table has more than 85,000 clones, roughly 96% seen once. Sequencing input: PBMCs. These receptors came from a human donor with pancreatic ductal adenocarcinoma.

The chain has TRBV5-4 and TRBJ2-6; a possible D gene is TRBD1 (5 bases). CDR1 SGHNT and CDR2 YYREEE come from the germline V gene (reference sequence). Trimming shortened V by 2 bases and J by 1 base, and 7 bases separated the two germline ends. The CDR3 has 15 residues. This CDR3 reads CASSFPGSGANVLTF. DNA for the CDR3: TGTGCCAGCAGCTTCCCAGGGTCTGGGGCCAACGTCCTGACTTTC.

The chain is built from TRBV4-1 and TRBJ2-7; D is undetermined. This CDR3 has 15 amino acids. V lost 0 bases to trimming and J lost 4 bases, with 13 bases between them. The germline V gene encodes CDR1 MGHRA and CDR2 YSYEKL. The CDR3 DNA reads TGCGCCAGCAGCCAAGACGTACAGACATTATACGAGCAGTACTTC. This codes for CASSQDVQTLYEQYF.

The V and J genes are TRBV9 and TRBJ2-5; TRBD2 is a possible D gene (6 bases). V shed 3 bases and J shed 3 bases, with 18 bases lying between them. This CDR3 is 16 amino acids long. CDR1 is SGDLS, CDR2 YYNGEE, per germline. This CDR3 reads CASSALVGSGKETQYF. CDR3 in DNA: TGTGCCAGCAGCGCCCTTGTGGGTAGCGGTAAAGAGACCCAGTACTTC. The full variable domain, in which reference TRBV9 and TRBJ2-5 provide the parts outside the CDR3, is DSGVTQTPKHLITATGQRVTLRCSPRSGDLSVYWYQQSLDQGLQFLIQYYNGEERAKGNILERFSAQQFPDLHSELNLSSLELGDSALYFCASSALVGSGKETQYFGPGTRLLVL.

The genes are TRBV6-4 and TRBJ1-2; TRBD1 might be the D (6 bases). The CDR3 totals 12 residues. Trimming pared 5 bases from V and 7 bases from J, leaving 11 bases between. Germline-derived CDR1 and CDR2 are MRHNA and SNTAGT. The CDR3 is CASSTGFGGYTF. The DNA of the CDR3 is TGTGCCAGCAGTACAGGGTTTGGTGGCTACACCTTC.

The chain joins TRBV7-2 to TRBJ2-7; the D gene is possibly TRBD1 (6 bases). Trimming stripped 1 base from V and 4 bases from J, with 20 bases between. Per germline, CDR1 SGHTA and CDR2 FQGNSA. The CDR3 sequence is 17 residues long. Here the CDR3 DNA reads TGTGCCAGCAGCTTAGATTCGGGGCCCAGGGGCTTTTACGAGCAGTACTTC. Amino acids: CASSLDSGPRGFYEQYF.

The J gene is TRBJ2-1, the V gene TRBV7-2; D is unclear. This CDR3 is 14 amino acids long. V lost 1 base to trimming and J lost 8 bases, with 12 bases between them. Germline V gene sequence: CDR1 SGHTA, CDR2 FQGNSA. The CDR3, as DNA: TGTGCCAGCAGCTTAGTAGTAGCTTCCGATGAGCAGTTCTTC. Protein sequence: CASSLVVASDEQFF.

The chain recombines TRBV19 with TRBJ2-1; D is possibly TRBD2 (5 bases). CDR3 size: 13 residues. V lost 3 bases, J lost 5 bases, and 8 bases lay in between. Germline CDR1 is LNHDA and CDR2 is SQIVND (reference sequence). CDR3 in amino acids: CASSIRRDNEQFF. For the CDR3, the DNA is TGTGCCAGTAGTATTAGGCGGGACAATGAGCAGTTCTTC.

The rearrangement joins TRBV6-5 to TRBJ2-7; D is possibly TRBD1 (5 bases). The CDR3 is 12 amino acids. V was trimmed by 10 bases and J by 3 bases, leaving 13 bases between them. Germline V gene data show CDR1 as MNHEY and CDR2 as SVGAGI. CDR3 DNA sequence: TGTGCCACCACAGGCACGGACTACGAGCAGTACTTC. Its translation: CATTGTDYEQYF.

In its sample, this clone was seen once. The rearrangement links TRBV4-2 to TRBJ2-7, with 8 positions matching TRBD2. J gave up 6 bases and V 4 bases, and 8 bases lay outside the gene matches. Germline lookup yields CDR1 LGHNA and CDR2 YNFKEQ. This CDR3 spans 14 amino acids. CDR3 bases: TGTGCCAGCAGCCCCGCGGGGGGCACTCTCGAGCAGTACTTC. Its protein is CASSPAGGTLEQYF.

On this clone itself: One end of the junction varies from germline; a read error may be responsible. V is TRBV6-1 and J is TRBJ1-2; D not resolved. CDR3 length: 14 residues. Germline V lookup: CDR1 MNHNS, CDR2 SASEGT. CDR3 DNA sequence: TGTGCCAGCAGCGAAGGGTATGAGTTCTATGGCTACACCTTC. Encoded protein: CASSEGYEFYGYTF.

This clone was observed a single time. The gene calls are TRBV5-1 and TRBJ2-4, with TRBD1 as a possible D gene (5 bases). This CDR3 is 11 amino acids long. Trimming shortened V by 5 bases and J by 7 bases, and 7 bases separated the two germline ends. Germline values: CDR1 SGHRS, CDR2 YFSETQ. The CDR3 protein is CASRAGNIQYF. CDR3 nucleotides: TGCGCCAGCAGGGCAGGGAACATTCAGTACTTC.

The gene calls are TRBV5-1 and TRBJ2-7; 8 bases are shared with TRBD2. Losses at the gene ends were 4 bases for V and 2 bases for J; bases not matched to a gene: 8. Germline loops: CDR1 SGHRS, CDR2 YFSETQ. There are 15 residues in the CDR3. This CDR3 reads CASSTGLGFAYEQYF. CDR3 sequence (DNA): TGCGCCAGCAGCACGGGACTAGGGTTTGCCTACGAGCAGTACTTC.

The chain carries TRBV4-1 and TRBJ2-5, with D maybe TRBD1 (6 bases). The CDR3 sequence is 15 residues long. Germline CDR1 reads MGHRA; CDR2 reads YSYEKL. V lost 4 bases and J lost 5, with 17 bases in between. Here the CDR3 reads CASSRNRDLGETQYF. In DNA, the CDR3 is TGCGCCAGCAGCCGCAACAGGGACCTTGGGGAGACCCAGTACTTC.

The chain recombines TRBV7-2 with TRBJ2-3; no reliable D call. This CDR3 has 15 amino acids. Germline V gene sequence: CDR1 SGHTA, CDR2 FQGNSA. V lost 5 bases, J lost 5 bases, and 17 bases lay in between. In DNA, the CDR3 is TGTGCCAGCAGCCCCTATAGGCTAGTCTTAGATACGCAGTATTTT. Its translation is CASSPYRLVLDTQYF.